This TCR beta chain was recovered during a study of OX40 agonist ivuxolimab in advanced cancers. Broader study findings: Antigen specificity remained undetermined for the expanded peripheral T cells. Some patients who did not respond also had low normalized T-cell clonal expansion.

Measured with immunoSEQ multiplex PCR; TCRdb has only the in-frame clones, and not every one. This repertoire shows around 83,000 clones, about 89% found once; its top ten account for under 2%. Germline V CDR1 and CDR2: SGHDT, YYEEEE. V was clipped by 3 bases and J by 0 bases; unmatched bases: 2. The CDR3 totals 16 residues. Of note for this clone: The antigen remains unidentified.

Peripheral blood came from all dose cohorts at three timepoints. The rearrangement joins TRBV5-6 to TRBJ2-7; 14 bases match TRBD2. The TCR sequence derives from an adult with an advanced solid tumor such as melanoma, head and neck, liver or kidney cancer. The material was CD4+ or CD8+ T cells sorted from blood, obtained in a trial of the OX40 agonist ivuxolimab. The CDR3 reads CASSWGTSGSSYEQYF. CDR3 DNA sequence: TGTGCCAGCAGCTGGGGGACTAGCGGGAGCTCCTACGAGCAGTACTTC.